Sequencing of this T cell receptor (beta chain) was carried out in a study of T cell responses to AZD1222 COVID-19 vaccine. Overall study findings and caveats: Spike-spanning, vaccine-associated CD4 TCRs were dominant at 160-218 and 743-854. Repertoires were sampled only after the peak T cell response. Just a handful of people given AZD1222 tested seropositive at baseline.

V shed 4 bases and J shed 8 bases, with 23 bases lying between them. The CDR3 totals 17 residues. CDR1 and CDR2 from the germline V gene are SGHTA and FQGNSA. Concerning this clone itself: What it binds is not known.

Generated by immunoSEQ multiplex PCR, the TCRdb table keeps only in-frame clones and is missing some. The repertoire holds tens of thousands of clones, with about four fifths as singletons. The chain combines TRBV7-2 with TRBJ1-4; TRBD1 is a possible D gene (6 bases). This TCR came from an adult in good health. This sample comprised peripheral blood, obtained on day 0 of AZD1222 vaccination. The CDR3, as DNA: TGTGCCAGCAGCTCCCAGCCAGGGGCGATTGTGGCGGAAAAACTGTTTTTT. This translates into CASSSQPGAIVAEKLFF. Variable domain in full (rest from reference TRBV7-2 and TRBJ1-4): GAGVSQSPSNKVTEKGKDVELRCDPISGHTALYWYRQSLGQGLEFLIYFQGNSAPDKSGLPSDRFSAERTGGSVSTLTIQRTQQEDSAVYLCASSSQPGAIVAEKLFFGSGTQLSVL.